This T cell receptor (beta chain) comes out of a study of Graves' ophthalmopathy and Graves' hyperthyroidism (dated by TCRdb to 2017 to 2018). At the level of the whole study: Peripheral blood was collected at initial diagnosis, prior to any treatment. To tell Graves' ophthalmopathy apart from Graves' hyperthyroidism, and to predict which patients would progress to ophthalmopathy, the study relied on TCR beta repertoire signatures. In total, 135 blood samples were TCR-sequenced: around 42 ophthalmopathy, some 75 hyperthyroidism and about 17 hyperthyroidism-to-ophthalmopathy patients. To explore V-J signatures that separate ophthalmopathy from hyperthyroidism, a discovery set of about 96 patients was enrolled, consisting of 43 with ophthalmopathy and roughly 60 with stable hyperthyroidism. An independent validation cohort was composed of some 19 hyperthyroidism patients and 15 to 17 patients who later progressed from hyperthyroidism to ophthalmopathy. T-cell repertoires of thyroid tissue and blood were compared in 5 or 6 hyperthyroidism patients. After sampling, hyperthyroidism patients received methimazole starting at 30 mg daily, and ophthalmopathy patients received high-dose intravenous methylprednisolone. For training and testing, the 110 or so patients in the discovery cohort were randomly divided in a 7:3 ratio.

This clonotype showed up just a few times. The clone's antigen remains unknown. Per-base quality was not reported, and no clone a single base away is much larger than it. The investigation overall reported the following: Among expanded thyroid clonotypes with frequency above 0.001, most also showed up in blood, which suggests that blood repertoires may reflect the thyroid immune response. Ophthalmopathy was separated from stable hyperthyroidism by the 13-signature model with 87.88% sensitivity and less than 82% specificity in cross-validation and with 80%/75% in the test set. No statistical method was used to predetermine the sample size, and group allocation was not hidden from the investigators. In validation, the model predicted ophthalmopathy progression with roughly 68% sensitivity and roughly 72% specificity; more than ten predicted patients were CT-confirmed with GO in a median of 6.5 months.

Looking up the germline V gene yields CDR1 SGHVS and CDR2 FQNEAQ. The CDR3 measures 14 amino acids from cysteine to phenylalanine. Only the CDR3 region is kept as DNA, spanning 42 bases read in frame from base 1. V is reduced by 1 base and J by 7 bases, leaving a spacing of 11 bases between them. TCR beta CDR3 regions were amplified from RNA transcripts for repertoire sequencing. A first-round RT-PCR used HTBI primers with the Qiagen OneStep RT-PCR kit, followed by a second-round multiplex PCR, size selection and purification. Sequencing of the libraries was carried out on an Illumina HiSeq2000 in paired-end mode with 100 bp reads. Turning to the authors' computational methods: SOAPnuke was used to process the reads, removing any read that contained adapters or uncalled bases, had a mean Phred below 15, or lacked an exact match to the constant primer or identifier. COPE v1.2.5 was used to merge the high-quality paired reads. Unique nucleotide sequences were defined as clonotypes and aligned to IMGT TRB V, D and J references using MiTCR v1.1. Analysis was restricted to V-J combinations with a frequency above 0.0001, which covered 98% to 99.2% of repertoires. For each V-J combination, a TCR clonal expansion and chaos score was defined as F50 clonal expansion divided by the chaos observed in the TCRdist matrix. Welch's t-statistics and random forest were used to reduce the features to some 13 V-J combinations, which were then used as input to a naive Bayes classifier. Thyroid-blood repertoire similarity was quantified with the Morisita-Horn index. The public reads were reanalyzed by TCRdb: fastp trimming at Q25, MiXCR alignment, in-frame beta chains only. When rows share a CDR3 protein, they turn into one entry using the most common DNA and genes. Here the V and J calls rest on TCRdb's processing, not on the authors' analysis. This sample has about 370,000 distinct CDR3 sequences in its table, and 15% to 20% of those were observed once. In total, the top ten clones hold 1.6% of the sample.

Patients with ophthalmopathy had moderately to severely active disease, with a Clinical Activity Score of 3 or more, a NOSPECS grade of 4 or more, and a disease duration of less than 3 months. Anyone with other autoimmune diseases, uncontrolled infections, pregnancy or lactation was excluded from the study. Diagnosis was based on clinical symptoms, serum thyroxine, TRAb, thyroid ultrasound and orbital computed tomography. PBMCs were isolated from 7.5 to 10 ml of fresh peripheral blood by Ficoll-Paque density gradient centrifugation. Total RNA was extracted using Trizol reagent, and RNA quality was checked on an Agilent 2100 Bioanalyzer.

The specimen was peripheral blood. The receptor was isolated from a woman in her late teens or twenties with Graves' ophthalmopathy. Donor details come from another sample of the same person, matched by shared clones. This receptor chain uses TRBV7-8 and TRBJ1-5; the D gene is perhaps TRBD1, on 6 matching bases. The DNA sequence is TGTGCCAGCAGCTTAGTCAGGGGACGGCAGCCCCAGCATTTT. Its translation reads: CASSLVRGRQPQHF.